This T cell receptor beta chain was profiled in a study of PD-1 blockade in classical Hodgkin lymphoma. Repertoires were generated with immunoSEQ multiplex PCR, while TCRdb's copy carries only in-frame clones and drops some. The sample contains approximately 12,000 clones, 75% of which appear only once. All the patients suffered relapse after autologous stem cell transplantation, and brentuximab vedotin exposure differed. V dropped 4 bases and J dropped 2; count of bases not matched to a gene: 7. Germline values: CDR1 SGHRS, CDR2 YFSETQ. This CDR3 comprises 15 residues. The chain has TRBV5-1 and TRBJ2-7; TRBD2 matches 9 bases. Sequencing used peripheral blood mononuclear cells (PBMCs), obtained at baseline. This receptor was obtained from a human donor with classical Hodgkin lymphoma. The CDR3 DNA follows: TGCGCCAGCAGCCCCGTAGCGGGAGCTGCCTACGAGCAGTACTTC. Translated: CASSPVAGAAYEQYF.